This T cell receptor (beta chain) was recovered during a study of T cells after posttransplantation cyclophosphamide. Study results and limitations: TRB overlap between skin or GI tissue T cells and blood was limited.

The CDR3 loop spans 11 amino acids. Germline V gene data show CDR1 as KGHSH and CDR2 as LQKENI. V was cut by 4 bases and J by 8 bases, with 8 bases left in between. Assay: immunoSEQ multiplex PCR; the TCRdb copy retains only in-frame clones and omits some. The sample holds about 28,000 clones, 70% to 90% seen once. Comment on this clone: Its target is unknown.

The gene calls are TRBV18 and TRBJ1-1; D uncertain. Sample: PBMCs. The TCR comes from a man aged 45-65 years. CDR3 region: CASSRAQEAFF. CDR3 bases: TGTGCCAGCTCACGGGCACAGGAAGCTTTCTTT.